This T cell receptor beta chain is from a study of cytomegalovirus exposure and HLA in healthy donors (TCRdb year 2017). About the full investigation: The roughly 670 repertoires of the first cohort and the roughly 120 validation repertoires were produced on the same platform, according to a later analysis. The aim of the study was to test whether cataloging public T cell receptors could identify signatures of past pathogen exposure. Besides the first cohort of roughly 640 subjects, a separate validation cohort made up of over a hundred different subjects was used. To predict cytomegalovirus infection status, the study brought together high-throughput TCR immunosequencing, statistical association of individual TCRs with disease status, and machine learning. Results the study describes overall, beyond this receptor: The study gave a list of over 150 TCR beta chains associated with cytomegalovirus. A few of the identified cytomegalovirus-associated TCR beta chains were confirmed in vitro to be specific for cytomegalovirus antigens. The authors suggested that the approach could potentially be generalized to other disease states and immunological phenotypes. Subsequent analysis determined that TCRs grouped into clusters in the first cohort also showed a tendency toward co-occurrence across the approximately 120 validation repertoires, and 85% to 95% of cluster scores exceeded 0. The validation cohort had no HLA typing available for a later analysis, so co-occurrence within that cohort was assessed over all 120 or so repertoires. The classifier was reported to diagnose cytomegalovirus status with high specificity and sensitivity in both the original cohort and the validation cohort. Most TCR sequences were observed very rarely across donors, whereas some public TCRs were present in many individuals.

The CDR3 sequence holds 14 residues, the cysteine and phenylalanine included. CDR3 DNA is the only sequence kept; it has 42 bases, read in frame from the first base. Trimming accounts for 0 bases at V and 5 bases at J, while the number of junction bases matched to no gene is 1. CDR1 and CDR2 were assigned from the germline V gene (reference sequence) as SEHNR and FQNEAQ. Library creation used the immunoSEQ multiplex PCR assay. In the source study's methods: A statistical classification framework was built to diagnose cytomegalovirus status from the catalog of TCR beta chain sequences. TCRdb re-hosts the immuneACCESS table, in-frame sequences only. Its copies lack some clones; in the studies checked, an unresolved V gene accounts for under half of them, and the cause for the rest is not known. The V and J calls and clone size were taken over from that table, and D and trimming were inferred from the DNA. This sample lists roughly 120,000 clones; 86% were detected once. The top ten constitute roughly 5.3% of the sample.

The donors were included in the validation cohort of 130 or so subjects, a group kept apart from the roughly 680-subject first cohort. Details on this clone: Its antigen remains undetermined. No base qualities exist here, and no much larger clone lies one base off it.

The sequencing sample was made of PBMCs. The sequence came from a man between 18 and 29 years old in good health and CMV-seronegative. The receptor chain draws on TRBV7-9 and TRBJ2-1; TRBD2 lines up with 7 middle nucleotides. The sequenced DNA is TGTGCCAGCAGCTTAGCGGGGGGGAACAATGAGCAGTTCTTC. Its translation is CASSLAGGNNEQFF.